This entry concerns a single TCR beta chain. The antigen is unknown. The data stem from a study of T cells in pancreatic ductal adenocarcinoma. Study results and caveats: Unique clonotypes were roughly 8-fold more numerous in blood than in tumor. Results skew toward the minority of patients with early-stage disease.

Surgery without prior neoadjuvant therapy was the treatment of the selected pancreatic ductal adenocarcinoma patients. The germline gives CDR1 MDHEN, CDR2 SYDVKM. V dropped 8 bases and J dropped 2; count of bases not matched to a gene: 1. The CDR3 totals 13 residues. Measured with immunoSEQ multiplex PCR; TCRdb has only the in-frame clones, and not every one. The sample lists around 94,000 clones; more than 90% were seen once. This TCR came from a human donor with pancreatic ductal adenocarcinoma. The rearrangement uses TRBV28 and TRBJ2-7, with 12 bases matching TRBD2. Sequencing was performed on PBMCs. This CDR3 is CASRTSGTYEQYF. CDR3 nucleotides: TGTGCCAGCCGGACTAGCGGGACCTACGAGCAGTACTTC.